The present entry profiles one T cell receptor beta chain with its context. It has no known antigen specificity. Nothing much larger sits one base from this clone, and base qualities are not available. The germline V gene supplies CDR1 SGHDT and CDR2 YYEEEE. The V end loses 3 bases and the J end loses 0 bases, and a stretch of 4 bases separates them. From its cysteine to its phenylalanine, the CDR3 spans 13 amino acids. Just the 39-base CDR3 DNA is kept, in frame starting at base 1. The data were taken from a study of T cells in tuberculosis (dated by TCRdb to the late 2010s). In terms of the full investigation: To characterize T cells specific for the mycobacterial lipid antigen glucose monomycolate (GMM), the study used CD1B tetramers together with high-throughput TCR immunosequencing. With under twelve people per group, a South African clinical cohort compared IGRA-negative adolescents, IGRA-positive adolescents with latent tuberculosis, and adults with active tuberculosis.

At study entry, adolescents were screened for latent tuberculosis infection using a tuberculin skin test and the QuantiFERON-TB GOLD In-Tube IGRA. Immunosequencing was performed on unsorted cryopreserved PBMC, with some 91,000 T cells per clinical donor covered on average. Eleven high schools in the Worcester region of the Western Cape, South Africa, served as enrollment sites for adolescents aged 12 to 18 years. About 10 M. tuberculosis-infected adolescents and about 10 uninfected adolescents were selected, with the two groups matched for age and sex. Adolescent PBMC were isolated from freshly drawn heparinized blood by density centrifugation and cryopreserved. The immunoSEQ multiplex PCR assay was used to generate TCR libraries, with TCR-beta and/or TCR-alpha/delta assays applied to each sample. The Illumina high-throughput platform was used to sequence the amplified TCR libraries. Concerning the study's data processing: Clustering and dimensionality reduction relied on pairwise TCRdist distances among GMM-specific receptors from T cells that were either sorted ex vivo or expanded in vitro. Each clinical repertoire was scored by mean NN-distance, the average TCRdist to the nearest 10% of tetramer-positive reference sequences. GEM TCR motif frequency was computed as the fraction of unique TCRs matching known GEM sequences by V/J usage and CDR3 length. Active tuberculosis was classified by linear discriminant analysis with leave-one-out cross-validation, implemented in scikit-learn. TCRdb retrieved this table from immuneACCESS and kept in-frame rearrangements only. Not all clones are present; in checked studies, unresolved V genes account for under half, and no reason is known for the remainder. The V and J calls and clone size come from that table; D and trimming were worked out from the DNA. The sample has more than 35,000 clones on record, roughly 93% of them singletons. The leading ten clones occupy 9% to 13% of the sample.

The paper's findings and limits, for the study overall: Compared with IGRA-negative controls, TCR-alpha repertoires from active tuberculosis had smaller mean NN-distances to GMM-specific TCRs, which suggests that these TCRs underwent clonal expansion. The smaller NN-distances were partly driven by shorter CDR3-alpha lengths in active tuberculosis patients, and the difference for TCR-beta did not reach statistical significance. With the diverse GMM-specific repertoire as input, a classifier achieved approximately 90% accuracy (AUROC around 0.9), whereas GEM motif frequencies as input gave 70% accuracy. Which clinical samples got chosen depended on the availability of cryopreserved specimens, and the active tuberculosis cases were adults, whereas the controls were adolescents.

The sequencing sample was made of PBMCs. The sequence joins TRBV5-6 to TRBJ1-5, with the D gene not clear enough to name. This clonotype was obtained from a donor aged 10 to 29 with latent tuberculosis or without tuberculosis infection. Some clones in this sample may be carry-over from other donors' samples. The DNA sequence follows: TGTGCCAGCAGCTGGCATAGCAATCAGCCCCAGCATTTT. It translates as CASSWHSNQPQHF.